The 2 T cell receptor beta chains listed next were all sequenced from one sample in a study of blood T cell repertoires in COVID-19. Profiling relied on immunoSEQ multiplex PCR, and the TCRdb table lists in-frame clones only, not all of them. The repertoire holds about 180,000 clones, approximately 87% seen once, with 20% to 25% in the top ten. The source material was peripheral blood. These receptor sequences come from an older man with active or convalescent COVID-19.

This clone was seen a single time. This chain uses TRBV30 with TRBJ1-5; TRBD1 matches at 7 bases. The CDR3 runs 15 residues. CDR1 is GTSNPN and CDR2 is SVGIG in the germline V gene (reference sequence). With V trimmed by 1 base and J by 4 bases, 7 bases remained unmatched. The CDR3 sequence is CAWSGNRGRNQPQHF. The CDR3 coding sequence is TGTGCCTGGAGTGGAAACAGGGGCAGGAATCAGCCCCAGCATTTT. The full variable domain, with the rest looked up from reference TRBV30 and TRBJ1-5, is SQTIHQWPATLVQPVGSPLSLECTVEGTSNPNLYWYRQAAGRGLQLLFYSVGIGQISSEVPQNLSASRPQDRQFILSSKKLLLSDSGFYLCAWSGNRGRNQPQHFGDGTRLSIL.

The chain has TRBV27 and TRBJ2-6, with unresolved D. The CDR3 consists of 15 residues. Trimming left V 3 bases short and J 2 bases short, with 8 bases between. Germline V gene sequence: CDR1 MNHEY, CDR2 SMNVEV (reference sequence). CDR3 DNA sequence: TGTGCCAGCAGTTTTACGGTGGCTGGGGCCAACGTCCTGACTTTC. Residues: CASSFTVAGANVLTF.